Listed here are 20 T cell receptor beta chains from one sample, sequenced in a study of shared clonotypes between healthy human individuals. Only CD45RO-negative cells positively selected for CCR7 counted as naive CD8 cells, so terminally differentiated effector memory CD45RA+ cells were excluded. The protocol was immunoSEQ multiplex PCR, while the TCRdb copy is restricted to in-frame clones and leaves out a portion. In the table there are about 2.1 million clones, around 93% of which are singletons. Material for sequencing was naive CD8+ T cells from PBMCs. The receptor set was obtained from a man between 18 and 35 years old in good health. Some clones in this sample may be carry-over from other donors' samples.

The CDR3 reads CACRTGVSYEQYF. CDR3 bases: TGTGCCTGTCGGACAGGGGTTTCCTACGAGCAGTACTTC. V gene TRBV30 combines with J gene TRBJ2-7; TRBD1 aligns across 9 bases. Per germline, CDR1 GTSNPN and CDR2 SVGIG (reference sequence). This CDR3 is 13 amino acids long. J lost 1 base, V lost 6 bases, and 4 bases had no gene match.

The genes are TRBV11-2 and TRBJ2-5; the D gene is possibly TRBD2 (5 bases). Germline loops: CDR1 SGHAT, CDR2 FQNNGV. Trimming removed 1 base from V and 3 bases from J, with 12 bases in between. This CDR3 comprises 15 residues. Here the CDR3 DNA reads TGTGCCAGCAGCTTAGGCGGGCAGCGGAAAGAGACCCAGTACTTC. This encodes CASSLGGQRKETQYF.

The chain links TRBV11-2 to TRBJ2-1, with 7 nucleotides matching TRBD2. J gave up 9 bases and V 5 bases, and 7 bases lay outside the gene matches. The germline V gene has CDR1 SGHAT and CDR2 FQNNGV. The CDR3 length is 13 residues. Here the CDR3 DNA reads TGTGCCAGCAGCCCAGGACTAGTGCTTGAGCAGTTCTTC. Encoded protein: CASSPGLVLEQFF.

The chain has TRBV5-4 and TRBJ2-7; D gene unclear. Germline CDR1 reads SGHNT; CDR2 reads YYREEE (reference sequence). The CDR3 is 11 amino acids. V was trimmed by 4 bases and J by 3 bases, leaving 5 bases between them. The CDR3 region is CASSEDYEQYF. As DNA, the CDR3 is TGTGCCAGCAGCGAAGACTACGAGCAGTACTTC.

This clone was seen once. The sample contains more than one DNA sequence encoding this CDR3. The CDR3 DNA sequence: TGTGCCTGGAGTGGGACAGGATTATACGAGCAGTACTTC. Residues: CAWSGTGLYEQYF. V is TRBV30 and J is TRBJ2-7; 7 bases are a match to TRBD1. From germline, CDR1 is GTSNPN and CDR2 SVGIG (reference sequence). This CDR3 is 13 amino acids long. J gave up 4 bases and V 1 base, and 4 bases lay outside the gene matches.

The gene calls are TRBV4-1 and TRBJ1-1; D is undetermined. Trimming stripped 2 bases from V and 1 base from J, with 11 bases between. The CDR3 loop spans 15 amino acids. Germline CDR1 reads MGHRA; CDR2 reads YSYEKL. The CDR3 spells CASSQRRARNTEAFF. DNA of the CDR3: TGCGCCAGCAGCCAACGGAGAGCGCGGAACACTGAAGCTTTCTTT.

The V gene is TRBV30, the J gene TRBJ2-1; no clear D. V lost 2 bases and J 8 bases, leaving 7 bases between the germline ends. This CDR3 has 11 amino acids. Germline V gene lookup returns CDR1 GTSNPN and CDR2 SVGIG (reference sequence). CDR3: CAWSPLHEQFF. The CDR3 DNA reads TGTGCCTGGAGTCCGCTCCATGAGCAGTTCTTC.

J is TRBJ2-6 and V is TRBV9; 7 positions agree with TRBD1. The ends lost 4 bases at V and 0 bases at J; junction bases unmatched: 4. The CDR3 has 16 residues. Germline loops: CDR1 SGDLS, CDR2 YYNGEE. The CDR3 nucleotides are TGTGCCAGCAGCAACCGACAGGGCTCTGGGGCCAACGTCCTGACTTTC. It translates to CASSNRQGSGANVLTF. The full variable domain, its missing parts supplied by reference TRBV9 and TRBJ2-6, is DSGVTQTPKHLITATGQRVTLRCSPRSGDLSVYWYQQSLDQGLQFLIQYYNGEERAKGNILERFSAQQFPDLHSELNLSSLELGDSALYFCASSNRQGSGANVLTFGAGSRLTVL.

V is TRBV13 and J is TRBJ1-1; weak D call: TRBD1 (6 bases). The CDR3 totals 14 residues. V shed 1 base and J shed 4 bases, with 10 bases lying between them. Germline V gene sequence: CDR1 PRHDT, CDR2 FYEKMQ (reference sequence). The CDR3 nucleotides read TGTGCCAGCAGCTTAGCAGGGGTCCGCACTGAAGCTTTCTTT. This encodes CASSLAGVRTEAFF.

Note on this clone: This specimen includes other DNA sequences encoding the same CDR3. V usage is TRBV9 and J usage is TRBJ2-1; TRBD2 agrees at 9 bases. Germline values: CDR1 SGDLS, CDR2 YYNGEE. Unmatched junction bases numbered 5, after V lost 3 bases and J lost 1 base. The CDR3 length is 16 residues. DNA of the CDR3: TGTGCCAGCAGCGCTAGAGCGGGAGGTTCCTACAATGAGCAGTTCTTC. This sequence encodes CASSARAGGSYNEQFF.

This chain joins TRBV7-8 and TRBJ1-5; D is perhaps TRBD1 (6 bases). With 2 bases removed from V and 3 bases from J, the gap between germline ends came to 17 bases. Germline CDR1 is SGHVS and CDR2 is FQNEAQ. CDR3 length: 17 amino acids. CDR3 region: CASSLNPDRLDNQPQHF. CDR3 sequence (DNA): TGTGCCAGCAGCTTAAACCCCGACAGGCTCGACAATCAGCCCCAGCATTTT.

The J gene is TRBJ2-1, the V gene TRBV30; D is unclear. V lost 1 base and J lost 10, with 11 bases in between. The CDR3 extends over 12 amino acids. CDR1 and CDR2 (germline): GTSNPN, SVGIG (reference sequence). CDR3 in amino acids: CAWSGADPEQFF. Written as DNA, the CDR3 is TGTGCCTGGAGTGGTGCGGATCCGGAGCAGTTCTTC.

In the case of this clone: Other DNA sequences in this sample translate to the same CDR3. The chain has TRBV18 and TRBJ2-7; no reliable D call. Trimming took 6 bases from V and 0 from J, leaving 6 bases between them. The CDR3 covers 12 residues. CDR1 is KGHSH, CDR2 LQKENI, per germline. The chain's CDR3 is CASSLSSYEQYF. The CDR3, as DNA: TGTGCCAGCTCCCTGAGCTCCTACGAGCAGTACTTC.

For this clone: Additional DNA sequences in this sample encode the identical CDR3. The chain joins TRBV6-5 to TRBJ2-2, with D unclear. This CDR3 region has 12 residues. In germline, CDR1 is MNHEY, CDR2 SVGAGI. The V end lost 1 base, the J end lost 5 bases, and 2 bases lay between the germline ends. The DNA for the CDR3 is TGTGCCAGCAGTTACTTGACCGGGGAGCTGTTTTTT. It encodes CASSYLTGELFF.

This chain joins TRBV7-2 and TRBJ1-2; TRBD1 agrees at 7 bases. Germline V gene lookup returns CDR1 SGHTA and CDR2 FQGNSA. This CDR3 is 15 amino acids long. V dropped 1 base and J dropped 4; count of bases not matched to a gene: 6. This CDR3 reads CASSLVVGTVYGYTF. The CDR3, as DNA: TGTGCCAGCAGCTTAGTAGTCGGGACAGTCTATGGCTACACCTTC.

The genes are TRBV27 and TRBJ1-1; no clear D. Looked up from germline, CDR1 is MNHEY and CDR2 is SMNVEV (reference sequence). This CDR3 region has 14 residues. V lost 6 bases and J 2 bases, leaving 13 bases between the germline ends. The CDR3 region has the DNA TGTGCCAGCAGGTCTTGGGCGGGAAACACTGAAGCTTTCTTT. The encoded protein is CASRSWAGNTEAFF.

A word on this clone: Other nucleotide sequences from this sample produce the same CDR3. The J gene is TRBJ1-1, the V gene TRBV2; no firm D call. V lost 0 bases, J lost 2 bases, and 7 bases lay in between. The CDR3 contains 14 residues. Germline V lookup: CDR1 SNHLY, CDR2 FYNNEI. DNA of the CDR3: TGTGCCAGCAGTGAAGCGCTTCTAAACACTGAAGCTTTCTTT. Amino acid sequence: CASSEALLNTEAFF. The full variable domain, in which reference TRBV2 and TRBJ1-1 provide the parts outside the CDR3, is EPEVTQTPSHQVTQMGQEVILRCVPISNHLYFYWYRQILGQKVEFLVSFYNNEISEKSEIFDDQFSVERPDGSNFTLKIRSTKLEDSAMYFCASSEALLNTEAFFGQGTRLTVV.

The chain couples TRBV2 to TRBJ2-4, with D perhaps matching TRBD1 (5 bases). The germline V gene encodes CDR1 SNHLY and CDR2 FYNNEI. V was pared by 7 bases and J by 5 bases, with 24 bases between. The CDR3 covers 17 residues. CDR3 loop: CASTFRAGFQVQNIQYF. As DNA, the CDR3 is TGTGCCAGCACCTTCAGGGCCGGTTTCCAGGTCCAAAACATTCAGTACTTC.

About this clone itself: Other DNA sequences of this sample code for an identical CDR3. The CDR3: CASSVGYEQFF. CDR3 DNA sequence: TGTGCCAGCAGCGTGGGATATGAGCAGTTCTTC. The gene calls are TRBV9 and TRBJ2-1; no clear D gene. V was pared by 2 bases and J by 8 bases, with 5 bases between. Germline CDR1 is SGDLS and CDR2 is YYNGEE. This CDR3 spans 11 amino acids.

On this clone itself: The sample carries other DNA sequences with the same CDR3. The chain couples TRBV6-6 to TRBJ1-2, with D hard to call. The CDR3 has 11 residues. Germline values: CDR1 MNHNY, CDR2 SVGAGI (reference sequence). V lost 2 bases and J 5 bases, leaving 3 bases between the germline ends. As DNA, the CDR3 is TGTGCCAGCAGTTACGGTTATGGCTACACCTTC. It is translated as CASSYGYGYTF.